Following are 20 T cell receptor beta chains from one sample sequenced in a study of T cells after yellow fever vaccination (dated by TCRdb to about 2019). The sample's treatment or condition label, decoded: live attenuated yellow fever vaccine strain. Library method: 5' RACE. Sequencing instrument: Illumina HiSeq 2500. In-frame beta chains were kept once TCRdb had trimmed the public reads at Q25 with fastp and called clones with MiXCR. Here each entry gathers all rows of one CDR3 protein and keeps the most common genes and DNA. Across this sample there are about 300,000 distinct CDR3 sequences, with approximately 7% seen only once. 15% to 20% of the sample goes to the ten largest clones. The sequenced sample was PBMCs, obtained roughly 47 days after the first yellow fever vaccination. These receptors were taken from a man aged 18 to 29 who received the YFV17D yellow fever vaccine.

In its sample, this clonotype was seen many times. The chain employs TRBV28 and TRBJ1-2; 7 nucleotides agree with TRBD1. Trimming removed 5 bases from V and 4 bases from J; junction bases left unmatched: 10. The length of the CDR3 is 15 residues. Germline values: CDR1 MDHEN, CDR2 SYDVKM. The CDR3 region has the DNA TGTGCCAGCAGTGTGAACAGGGGCCGGGGCTATGGCTACACCTTC. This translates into CASSVNRGRGYGYTF.

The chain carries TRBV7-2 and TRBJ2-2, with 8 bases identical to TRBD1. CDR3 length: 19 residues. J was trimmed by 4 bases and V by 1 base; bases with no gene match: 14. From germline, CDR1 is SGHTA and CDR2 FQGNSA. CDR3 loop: CASSLGGEDRDPGTGELFF. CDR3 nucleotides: TGTGCCAGCAGCTTAGGGGGGGAGGACAGGGATCCTGGCACCGGGGAGCTGTTTTTT.

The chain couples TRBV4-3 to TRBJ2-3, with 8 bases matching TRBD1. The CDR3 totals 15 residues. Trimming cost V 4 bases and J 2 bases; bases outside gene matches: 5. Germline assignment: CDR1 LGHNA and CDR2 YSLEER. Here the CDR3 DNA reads TGCGCCAGCAGCCGTCGGACAGGGCCCACAGATACGCAGTATTTT. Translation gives CASSRRTGPTDTQYF.

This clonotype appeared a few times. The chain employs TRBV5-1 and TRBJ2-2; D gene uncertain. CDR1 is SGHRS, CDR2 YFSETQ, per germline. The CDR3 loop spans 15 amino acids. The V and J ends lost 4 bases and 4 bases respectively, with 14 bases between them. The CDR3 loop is CASSLGPASTGELFF. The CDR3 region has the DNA TGCGCCAGCAGCCTCGGGCCCGCCAGCACCGGGGAGCTGTTTTTT.

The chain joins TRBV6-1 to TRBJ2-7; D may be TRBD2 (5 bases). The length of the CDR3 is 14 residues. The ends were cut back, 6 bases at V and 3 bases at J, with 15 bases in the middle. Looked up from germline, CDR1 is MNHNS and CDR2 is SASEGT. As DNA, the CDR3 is TGTGCCAGCAGCAAAGACGTTGGACTCTACGAGCAGTACTTC. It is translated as CASSKDVGLYEQYF.

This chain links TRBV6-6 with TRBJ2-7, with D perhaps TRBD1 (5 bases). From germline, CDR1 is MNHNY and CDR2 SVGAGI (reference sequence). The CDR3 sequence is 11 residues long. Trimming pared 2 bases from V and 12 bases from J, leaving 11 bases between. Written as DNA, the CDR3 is TGTGCCAGCAGTTACGGAACAGGCAGGTACTTC. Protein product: CASSYGTGRYF.

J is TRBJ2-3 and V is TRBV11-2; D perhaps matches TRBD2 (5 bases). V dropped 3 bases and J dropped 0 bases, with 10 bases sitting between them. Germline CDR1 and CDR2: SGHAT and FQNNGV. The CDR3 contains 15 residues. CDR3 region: CASSFLGGSTDTQYF. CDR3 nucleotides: TGTGCCAGCAGCTTTCTCGGCGGGAGCACAGATACGCAGTATTTT.

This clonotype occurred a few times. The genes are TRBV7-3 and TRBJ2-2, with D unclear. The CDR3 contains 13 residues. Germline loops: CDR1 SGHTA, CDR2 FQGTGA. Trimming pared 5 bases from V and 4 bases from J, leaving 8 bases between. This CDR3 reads CASSPWVTGELFF. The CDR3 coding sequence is TGTGCCAGCAGCCCCTGGGTCACCGGGGAGCTGTTTTTT. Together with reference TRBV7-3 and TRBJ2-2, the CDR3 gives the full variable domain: GAGVSQTPSNKVTEKGKYVELRCDPISGHTALYWYRQSLGQGPEFLIYFQGTGAADDSGLPNDRFFAVRPEGSVSTLKIQRTERGDSAVYLCASSPWVTGELFFGEGSRLTVL.

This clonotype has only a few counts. This CDR3 reads CSVLQGYEQYV. CDR3 DNA sequence: TGCAGCGTCCTGCAGGGCTACGAGCAGTACGTC. This chain connects TRBV29-1 to TRBJ2-7, with D maybe TRBD1 (5 bases). Germline CDR1 reads SQVTM; CDR2 reads ANQGSEA. The CDR3 is 11 amino acids. The ends were cut back, 6 bases at V and 3 bases at J, with 9 bases in the middle.

The CDR3 bases are TGTGCCAGCTCACCCCAGCGGGGTTCAGACGAGCAGTACTTC. This translates into CASSPQRGSDEQYF. This chain joins TRBV18 and TRBJ2-7; 7 bases agree with TRBD2. The V gene's germline CDR1 is KGHSH and CDR2 LQKENI. V trimming: 3 bases; J trimming: 5 bases; junction bases outside the gene matches: 7. The CDR3 totals 14 residues.

CDR3 loop: CASSLINKQFF. CDR3 DNA sequence: TGCGCCAGCAGCTTGATAAACAAGCAGTTCTTC. The V call is TRBV5-1, the J call TRBJ2-1; D is uncertain. The CDR3 consists of 11 residues. V lost 1 base, J lost 11 bases, and 7 bases lay in between. CDR1 SGHRS and CDR2 YFSETQ come from the germline V gene.

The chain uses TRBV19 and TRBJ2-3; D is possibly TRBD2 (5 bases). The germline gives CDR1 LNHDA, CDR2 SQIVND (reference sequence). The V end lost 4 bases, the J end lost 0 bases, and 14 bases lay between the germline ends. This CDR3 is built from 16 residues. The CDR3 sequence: CASSTRGIASTDTQYF. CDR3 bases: TGTGCCAGTAGTACCCGGGGTATTGCTAGCACAGATACGCAGTATTTT.

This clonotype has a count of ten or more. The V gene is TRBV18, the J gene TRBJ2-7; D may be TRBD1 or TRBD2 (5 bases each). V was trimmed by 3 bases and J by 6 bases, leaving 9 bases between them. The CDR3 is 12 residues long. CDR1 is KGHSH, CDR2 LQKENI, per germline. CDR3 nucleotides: TGTGCCAGCTCACCGGGTGGGGGCGAGCAGTACGTC. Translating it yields CASSPGGGEQYV.

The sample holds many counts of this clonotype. The CDR3 nucleotides read TGTGCCAGCAGCCAAGGGGCACAGATGAATCAGCCCCAGCATTTT. This sequence encodes CASSQGAQMNQPQHF. The V call is TRBV3-1, the J call TRBJ1-5; D unclear. V was shortened by 1 base and J by 4 bases, with 11 bases between the two germline ends. The CDR3 totals 15 residues. Germline loops: CDR1 LGHDT, CDR2 YNNKEL (reference sequence). The variable domain in full, completed from reference TRBV3-1 and TRBJ1-5, reads DTAVSQTPKYLVTQMGNDKSIKCEQNLGHDTMYWYKQDSKKFLKIMFSYNNKELIINETVPNRFSPKSPDKAHLNLHINSLELGDSAVYFCASSQGAQMNQPQHFGDGTRLSIL.

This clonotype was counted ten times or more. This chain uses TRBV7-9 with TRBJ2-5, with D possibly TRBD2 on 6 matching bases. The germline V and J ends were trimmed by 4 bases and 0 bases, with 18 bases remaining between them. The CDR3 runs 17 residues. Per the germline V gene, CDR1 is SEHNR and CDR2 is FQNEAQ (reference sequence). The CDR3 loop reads CASSSRRDSEYQETQYF. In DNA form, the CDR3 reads TGTGCCAGCAGCTCCCGCCGGGACTCCGAGTACCAAGAGACCCAGTACTTC.

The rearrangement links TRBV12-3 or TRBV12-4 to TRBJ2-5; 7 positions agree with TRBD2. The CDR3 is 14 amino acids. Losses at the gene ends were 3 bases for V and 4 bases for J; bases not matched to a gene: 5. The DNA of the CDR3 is TGTGCCAGCAGTTTTACTAGCGAGGGAGAGACCCAGTACTTC. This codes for CASSFTSEGETQYF.

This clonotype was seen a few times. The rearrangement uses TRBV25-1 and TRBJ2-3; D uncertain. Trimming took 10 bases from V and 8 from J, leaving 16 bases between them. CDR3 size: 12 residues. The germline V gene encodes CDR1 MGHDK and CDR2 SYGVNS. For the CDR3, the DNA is TGTGCCAACTCTCAACGGGTCCCTACGCAGTATTTT. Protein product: CANSQRVPTQYF.

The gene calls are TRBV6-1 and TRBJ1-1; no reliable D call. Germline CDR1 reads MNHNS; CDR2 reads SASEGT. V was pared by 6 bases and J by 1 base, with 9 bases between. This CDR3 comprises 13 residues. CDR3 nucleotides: TGTGCCAGCAGAAGGGCGGGGAACACTGAAGCTTTCTTT. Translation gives CASRRAGNTEAFF.

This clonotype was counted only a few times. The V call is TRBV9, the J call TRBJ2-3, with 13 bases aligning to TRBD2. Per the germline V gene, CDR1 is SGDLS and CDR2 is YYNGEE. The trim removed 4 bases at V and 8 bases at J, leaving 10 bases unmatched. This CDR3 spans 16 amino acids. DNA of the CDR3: TGTGCCAGCAGCCAGGGGACTAGCGGGGTCTGGAGTACGCAGTATTTT. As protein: CASSQGTSGVWSTQYF.

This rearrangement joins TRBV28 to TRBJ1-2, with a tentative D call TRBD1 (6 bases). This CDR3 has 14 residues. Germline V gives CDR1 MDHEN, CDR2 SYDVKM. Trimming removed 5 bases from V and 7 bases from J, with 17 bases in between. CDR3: CASSTTNRAAGYTF. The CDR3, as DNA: TGTGCCAGCAGTACCACGAACAGGGCTGCTGGCTACACCTTC.